The clone carrying this TCR beta chain was observed a handful of times. Its antigen remains unidentified. Healthy Caucasians from Russia aged about 6 to 90 served as donors. The data belong to a study of blood T cells in healthy people across ages. General study points: Strongly correlated with naive T cell percentage was TCR beta diversity.

A sample-barcoded 5' primer and a J-beta primer mix were used in a second PCR of about 6 to 12 cycles. TCRdb reprocessed the 5' RACE reads with MiXCR, giving one entry per CDR3 protein. The sample comprises around 1.5 million distinct CDR3 sequences, 42% of which are singletons, and less than 8% rests with the top ten. The sample was blood. This clonotype was obtained from a woman younger than 30 in good health.

The CDR3 loop reads CASALVGGPTDTQYF. In nucleotides, the CDR3 is TGTGCCAGCGCTTTGGTTGGGGGCCCCACAGATACGCAGTATTTT. The chain uses TRBV28 and TRBJ2-3; TRBD1 might be the D (6 bases). This CDR3 comprises 15 residues. CDR1 MDHEN and CDR2 SYDVKM come from the germline V gene. Trimming left V 8 bases short and J 2 bases short, with 17 bases between.